The rows below give T cell receptor beta chains drawn from one sample of a study of blood T cell repertoires in COVID-19. Some clones are missing from TCRdb's copy, which holds only in-frame ones; the method was immunoSEQ multiplex PCR. Of 130,000 to 150,000 clones listed, 80% to 85% are singletons. Sequenced material: peripheral blood. The source of these receptors is a human donor in a cohort sampled during active COVID-19. The CDR3 runs from the conserved cysteine through the conserved F or W. D genes are given only for firm matches. For some rows the clone size is stated as once, few or many, or as a class when expanded; others skip it.

-,TRBJ1-6,TRBD1,TRBV4-3,TGCGCCAGCAGCCAAATGACAGGGGCGAATTCACCCCTCCACTTT,CASSQMTGANSPLHF
-,TRBJ2-7,-,TRBV6-5,TGTGCCAGCACCGGCGACAGAGCTCCGTACGAGCAGTACTTC,CASTGDRAPYEQYF
-,TRBJ1-6,TRBD1,TRBV19,TGTGCCAGTAGTCGGGGACAGGGAAGTTCACCCCTCCACTTT,CASSRGQGSSPLHF
-,TRBJ2-7,TRBD1,TRBV6-5,TGTGCCAGCAGTTACCCGCCGGGACAGGGCCTCGAGCAGTACTTC,CASSYPPGQGLEQYF
-,TRBJ2-7,TRBD2,TRBV11-2,TGTGCCAGCAGCCCACAACCGGGGGGTTTCTCCTACGAGCAGTACTTC,CASSPQPGGFSYEQYF
few,TRBJ2-1,TRBD1,TRBV4-1,TGCGCCAGCAGCCGACAGGGATTGTACAATGAGCAGTTCTTC,CASSRQGLYNEQFF
-,TRBJ1-4,-,TRBV6-5,TGTGCCAGCAGTTATTATTCAGGCGGGGAAAAACTGTTTTTT,CASSYYSGGEKLFF
-,TRBJ1-4,-,TRBV7-8,TGTGCCAGCAGCTTATCAGCGCAGGGAGGAGGTGAAAAACTGTTTTTT,CASSLSAQGGGEKLFF
-,TRBJ1-1,-,TRBV6-5,TGTGCCTATAGTACGGGGGGGACTTTGAACACTGAAGCTTTCTTT,CAYSTGGTLNTEAFF
-,TRBJ2-3,TRBD2,TRBV9,TGTGCCAGCAGCGAGCTAAAGCGGGGAAGCACAGATACGCAGTATTTT,CASSELKRGSTDTQYF
-,TRBJ1-1,-,TRBV19,TGTGCCAGTAGTATGGGGCGGAAGAACACTGAAGCTTTCTTT,CASSMGRKNTEAFF
few,TRBJ2-5,TRBD2,TRBV9,TGTGCCAGCAGCCAATCTAGCGGAATCCAAGAGACCCAGTACTTC,CASSQSSGIQETQYF
few,TRBJ2-7,-,TRBV7-2,TGTGCCAGCAGCTTAGTTCTTTACGAGCAGTACTTC,CASSLVLYEQYF
-,TRBJ1-5,-,TRBV11-2,TGTGCCAGCAGCTTAGGACTAGCGGGGGGCGGGAATCAGCCCCAGCATTTT,CASSLGLAGGGNQPQHF
-,TRBJ2-2,-,TRBV14,TGTGCCAGCAGCAATGGACTTTCCCCCCTATACACCGGGGAGCTGTTTTTT,CASSNGLSPLYTGELFF
-,TRBJ1-2,-,TRBV14,TGTGCCAGCAGCCCCGACAGGATCTATGGCTACACCTTC,CASSPDRIYGYTF
-,TRBJ2-7,TRBD1,TRBV19,TGTGCCAGTAGTTTCGGACAGGGTCATCCCTACGAGCAGTACTTC,CASSFGQGHPYEQYF
-,TRBJ2-7,-,TRBV15,TGTGCCACCAGCAGAGGAGGGAGCTCCTACGAGCAGTACTTC,CATSRGGSSYEQYF
-,TRBJ2-7,TRBD2,TRBV5-4,TGTGCCAGCAGCCGTGCCGGGACTAGCGGGGGACACCATTCCTACGAGCAGTACTTC,CASSRAGTSGGHHSYEQYF
-,TRBJ2-7,TRBD1,TRBV12-3/TRBV12-4,TGTGCCAGCAGTTTAGGGGACAGCTACGAGCAGTACTTC,CASSLGDSYEQYF
-,TRBJ2-5,-,TRBV3-1/TRBV3-2,TGTGCCAGCAGCCGACCCAAGACATACCAAGAGACCCAGTACTTC,CASSRPKTYQETQYF
-,TRBJ2-3,-,TRBV11-2,TGTGCCAGCAGCCATCACAGGACTACTCGCACAGATACGCAGTATTTT,CASSHHRTTRTDTQYF
-,TRBJ2-2,-,TRBV7-2,TGTGCCAGCAGCTTACTTTGGAGAGACACCGGGGAGCTGTTTTTT,CASSLLWRDTGELFF
-,TRBJ1-1,-,TRBV3-1/TRBV3-2,TGTGCCAGCAGCCAAGGGACAAAGGGGGGGGCTTTCTTT,CASSQGTKGGAFF
many,TRBJ2-7,TRBD2,TRBV4-1,TGCGCCAGCAGCCAGGAAGGCGGGGGCTCCTACGAGCAGTACTTC,CASSQEGGGSYEQYF
once,TRBJ1-3,-,TRBV3-1/TRBV3-2,TGTGCCAGCAGCCAATTCAAGCGGGCAAACACCATATATTTT,CASSQFKRANTIYF